A single TCR beta chain is shown here with its context. The target antigen is unknown. The TCR alpha and TCR beta cDNA libraries, bearing sample barcodes and UMIs, were generated by 5'RACE using constant-segment primers. TCRdb reprocessed the 5' RACE reads with MiXCR, giving one entry per CDR3 protein. The table lists about 470,000 distinct CDR3 sequences, roughly 23% of them singletons. These data come from a study of T-cell memory formation after mild COVID-19. General study results and limits: The finding that pre-infection memory included some responding clones suggested that cross-reactive memory joined.

The CDR3 covers 15 residues. V lost 6 bases and J lost 6; bases outside the gene matches: 12. What was sequenced was PBMCs or a T cell subset sorted from them (not recorded which). The TCR was taken from an adult woman who had mild COVID-19 (a few samples of this study predate the infection). Cell type and time point are not known. The chain combines TRBV12-3 or TRBV12-4 with TRBJ2-7; 9 bases match TRBD1. CDR3 nucleotides: TGTGCCAGCAGAACGGGACAGGGTAATTCTGGCGAGCAGTACTTC. This translates into CASRTGQGNSGEQYF.